The 17 T cell receptor beta chains below all came from one sample that was sequenced in a study of cytomegalovirus exposure and HLA in healthy donors (dated by TCRdb to 2016 to 2017). The library was made by the immunoSEQ multiplex PCR assay. TCRdb retrieved this table from immuneACCESS and kept in-frame rearrangements only. Not all clones are present; in checked studies, unresolved V genes account for under half, and no reason is known for the remainder. The sample data list about 280,000 clones, and 85% to 90% of these were observed just once. The top ten clonotypes cover over 0.85% of the sample. Input material: PBMCs. The receptors were sampled from a woman under 30 in good health and CMV-seronegative.

The chain combines TRBV10-2 with TRBJ1-1; no clear D gene. V lost 5 bases, J lost 1 base, and 11 bases lay in between. Germline CDR1 WSHSY, CDR2 SAAADI. The length of the CDR3 is 14 residues. The chain's CDR3 is CASSFPGGNTEAFF. Here the CDR3 DNA reads TGCGCCAGCAGTTTCCCAGGAGGGAACACTGAAGCTTTCTTT.

The chain is built from TRBV6-1 and TRBJ1-1, with D possibly TRBD1 on 6 matching bases. The CDR3 spans 14 residues. The V end lost 5 bases, the J end lost 0 bases, and 10 bases lay between the germline ends. Germline assignment: CDR1 MNHNS and CDR2 SASEGT. CDR3 amino acids: CASSSRGLNTEAFF. In nucleotides, the CDR3 is TGTGCCAGCAGTTCCAGGGGATTGAACACTGAAGCTTTCTTT.

The chain joins TRBV7-8 to TRBJ1-5; 7 nucleotides align to TRBD1. Germline V CDR1 and CDR2: SGHVS, FQNEAQ. After removal of 0 bases from V and 4 bases from J, the junction contained 3 bases not matched to a gene. The CDR3 is made up of 15 amino acids. The CDR3 DNA reads as TGTGCCAGCAGCTTAGCAAGACAGGGTAATCAGCCCCAGCATTTT. It translates to CASSLARQGNQPQHF.

The chain recombines TRBV27 with TRBJ1-1; D is undetermined. Germline CDR1 is MNHEY and CDR2 is SMNVEV (reference sequence). Trimming removed 3 bases at V and 6 bases at J, with 5 bases between. There are 11 residues in the CDR3. CDR3 sequence reads: CASSFGAEAFF. DNA of the CDR3: TGTGCCAGCAGTTTCGGGGCTGAAGCTTTCTTT.

V gene TRBV5-6 combines with J gene TRBJ2-3; TRBD2 agrees at 7 bases. The germline V gene has CDR1 SGHDT and CDR2 YYEEEE. Germline trimming cut 0 bases from V and 2 bases from J; bases unmatched to any gene: 6. The CDR3 totals 16 residues. CDR3: CASSLAGAGITDTQYF. Written as DNA, the CDR3 is TGTGCCAGCAGCTTGGCGGGAGCGGGAATCACAGATACGCAGTATTTT. Variable domain in full (rest from reference TRBV5-6 and TRBJ2-3): DAGVTQSPTHLIKTRGQQVTLRCSPKSGHDTVSWYQQALGQGPQFIFQYYEEEERQRGNFPDRFSGHQFPNYSSELNVNALLLGDSALYLCASSLAGAGITDTQYFGPGTRLTVL.

The V and J genes are TRBV2 and TRBJ2-3, with D perhaps matching TRBD2 (6 bases). The CDR3 extends over 15 amino acids. CDR1 and CDR2 (germline): SNHLY, FYNNEI. V lost 7 bases and J lost 1, with 15 bases in between. The chain's CDR3 is CASMVSAGRTDTQYF. The CDR3 nucleotides are TGTGCCAGCATGGTGTCGGCGGGACGCACAGATACGCAGTATTTT. The full variable domain, its missing parts supplied by reference TRBV2 and TRBJ2-3, is EPEVTQTPSHQVTQMGQEVILRCVPISNHLYFYWYRQILGQKVEFLVSFYNNEISEKSEIFDDQFSVERPDGSNFTLKIRSTKLEDSAMYFCASMVSAGRTDTQYFGPGTRLTVL.

This sequence joins TRBV30 and TRBJ2-3, with D perhaps matching TRBD2 (5 bases). CDR1 is GTSNPN and CDR2 is SVGIG in the germline V gene (reference sequence). The CDR3 is made up of 14 amino acids. The V end lost 4 bases, the J end lost 5 bases, and 16 bases lay between the germline ends. The CDR3 DNA sequence: TGTGCCTGGATGACTATATCTTCCCTAGATACGCAGTATTTT. This encodes CAWMTISSLDTQYF.

The chain employs TRBV28 and TRBJ2-7; maybe TRBD2 (5 bases). The CDR3 is 11 amino acids. Germline V gene lookup returns CDR1 MDHEN and CDR2 SYDVKM. Trimming stripped 7 bases from V and 9 bases from J, with 13 bases between. The CDR3 region is CASKDTRVQYF. CDR3 nucleotides: TGTGCCAGCAAGGATACGAGGGTGCAGTACTTC.

The gene calls are TRBV19 and TRBJ1-5, with D hard to call. CDR1 is LNHDA and CDR2 is SQIVND in the germline V gene (reference sequence). Between the trimmed V and J ends, which lost 3 bases and 2 bases, there was a span of 11 bases. This CDR3 spans 15 amino acids. CDR3 in amino acids: CASSILGEGNQPQHF. The CDR3, as DNA: TGTGCCAGTAGTATCCTAGGTGAAGGCAATCAGCCCCAGCATTTT.

The rearrangement uses TRBV27 and TRBJ2-1; 7 nucleotides line up with TRBD2. V dropped 3 bases and J dropped 4; count of bases not matched to a gene: 6. The CDR3 consists of 15 residues. Per germline, CDR1 MNHEY and CDR2 SMNVEV (reference sequence). CDR3 sequence reads: CASSFLAGLYNEQFF. The CDR3, as DNA: TGTGCCAGCAGTTTCCTTGCGGGACTATACAATGAGCAGTTCTTC.

The rearrangement joins TRBV13 to TRBJ2-3, with TRBD1 matching 8 bases. The CDR3 length is 13 residues. J gave up 7 bases and V 9 bases, and 9 bases lay outside the gene matches. Per the germline V gene, CDR1 is PRHDT and CDR2 is FYEKMQ (reference sequence). CDR3 coding DNA: TGTGCCAGTCGTGGGACAGGATCGTATACGCAGTATTTT. Translating gives CASRGTGSYTQYF. The full variable domain, rest sourced from reference TRBV13 and TRBJ2-3, is AAGVIQSPRHLIKEKRETATLKCYPIPRHDTVYWYQQGPGQDPQFLISFYEKMQSDKGSIPDRFSAQQFSDYHSELNMSSLELGDSALYFCASRGTGSYTQYFGPGTRLTVL.

This chain uses TRBV5-1 with TRBJ1-5; D is unresolved. Germline values: CDR1 SGHRS, CDR2 YFSETQ. The CDR3 is 14 residues long. Trimming took off 3 bases at V and 3 bases at J, with 10 bases between the two ends. CDR3 in DNA: TGCGCCAGCAGCTCGGACGGGAACAATCAGCCCCAGCATTTT. Translated, it gives CASSSDGNNQPQHF.

The genes are TRBV28 and TRBJ1-2; the match to TRBD1 covers 9 bases. This CDR3 contains 17 residues. The ends lost 6 bases at V and 3 bases at J; junction bases unmatched: 14. Germline CDR1 is MDHEN and CDR2 is SYDVKM. CDR3 loop: CASSLEIGTGTYYGYTF. CDR3 bases: TGTGCCAGCAGCCTTGAAATCGGGACAGGGACATACTATGGCTACACCTTC.

The CDR3 coding sequence is TGTGCCACCAGCAGAGCCCCGAGCGGGAGATCCCGCGGGGAGCTGTTTTTT. It translates to CATSRAPSGRSRGELFF. This chain connects TRBV15 to TRBJ2-2, with 8 bases fitting TRBD2. In germline, CDR1 is LNHNV, CDR2 YYDKDF (reference sequence). The CDR3 totals 17 residues. V was pared by 1 base and J by 7 bases, with 11 bases of the junction left unmatched.

The chain joins TRBV6-1 to TRBJ2-7; weak D call: TRBD2 (5 bases). CDR3 length: 13 residues. Trimming removed 1 base from V and 1 base from J, with 5 bases in between. Germline assignment: CDR1 MNHNS and CDR2 SASEGT. CDR3 bases: TGTGCCAGCAGTGAAGGGACTTCCTACGAGCAGTACTTC. Protein product: CASSEGTSYEQYF.

The chain couples TRBV2 to TRBJ2-5, with 9 bases identical to TRBD1. V lost 5 bases to trimming and J lost 7 bases; unmatched junction nucleotides: 5. This CDR3 region has 13 residues. Germline values: CDR1 SNHLY, CDR2 FYNNEI. The CDR3 loop is CASSSRQGGTQYF. CDR3 in DNA: TGTGCCAGCAGTTCCCGACAGGGGGGGACCCAGTACTTC.

V gene TRBV30 combines with J gene TRBJ1-1; 9 positions agree with TRBD1. V lost 3 bases and J lost 5; bases outside the gene matches: 10. The V gene's germline CDR1 is GTSNPN and CDR2 SVGIG (reference sequence). This CDR3 comprises 15 residues. CDR3 bases: TGTGCCTGGAGGGACAGGGGACTAGTGGAGACTGAAGCTTTCTTT. Protein product: CAWRDRGLVETEAFF.